Here is one T cell receptor (beta chain) with its context. Its antigen is unidentified. Unique molecular identifiers tagged the TCR beta cDNA libraries. T cells, roughly 1 to 10 million of them, yielded roughly 550,000 cDNA molecules. TCRdb re-analysed the PCR reads in MiXCR, keeping a single row per CDR3 protein. Of about 540,000 distinct CDR3 sequences detected, 30% to 40% appear once; the ten largest clones hold 5% to 6%. After removal of 3 bases from V and 5 bases from J, the junction contained 12 bases not matched to a gene. CDR1 and CDR2 (germline): SGHRS, YFSETQ. CDR3 length: 19 amino acids. This sample is part of a study of post-analysis software for immune sequencing data. Whole-study results and caveats: Diversity measured as normalized Chao1 was significantly lower in multiple sclerosis patients than in controls. Patients had higher frequencies than controls of a handful of TRBV segments, including TRBV5-6, TRBV5-1 and TRBV20-1.

The chain uses TRBV5-1 and TRBJ2-3; 16 bases line up with TRBD2. The receptor was isolated from a girl between 2 and 17 years old with multiple sclerosis. The sample consisted of blood. The CDR3 coding sequence is TGCGCCAGCAGCTCAGCCCCGGGACTAGCGGGAGGGATCAGAGATACGCAGTATTTT. This encodes CASSSAPGLAGGIRDTQYF.